The 27 T cell receptor beta chains reported below all come from one sample, sequenced in a study of T-cell reconstitution after alpha-beta-depleted transplantation in children. Unique molecular identifiers were incorporated into the prepared TCRbeta library. Each CDR3 protein gets one entry after TCRdb re-called the PCR reads with MiXCR. Seen here are roughly 100,000 distinct CDR3 sequences, approximately 8% observed once, and the top ten hold about a sixth. The sample consisted of PBMCs, taken before TCRalphabeta/CD19-depleted stem cell transplant. The receptors were gathered from a boy aged 2 to 10 with acute lymphoblastic leukemia, due to receive a stem cell transplant.

This clonotype was observed many times. This sequence joins TRBV9 and TRBJ1-2; tentatively, D is TRBD1 (6 bases). Germline CDR1 reads SGDLS; CDR2 reads YYNGEE. V was shortened by 4 bases and J by 8 bases, with 12 bases between the two germline ends. The CDR3 runs 12 residues. This CDR3 reads CASSFGTRGYTF. The CDR3 nucleotides are TGTGCCAGCAGCTTCGGGACACGGGGCTACACCTTC.

This clonotype came up a few times. The V and J genes are TRBV29-1 and TRBJ2-7, with no clear D. This CDR3 region has 12 residues. V lost 3 bases, J lost 3 bases, and 9 bases lay in between. Germline assignment: CDR1 SQVTM and CDR2 ANQGSEA. CDR3 region: CSVERSNYEQYF. CDR3 DNA sequence: TGCAGCGTTGAGCGGAGCAACTACGAGCAGTACTTC.

Many counts were recorded for this clonotype. This chain connects TRBV5-5 to TRBJ1-4; 12 nucleotides agree with TRBD1. The CDR3 consists of 15 residues. V lost 4 bases to trimming and J lost 8 bases; unmatched junction nucleotides: 6. The germline gives CDR1 SGHKS, CDR2 YYEKEE (reference sequence). The CDR3 is CASSTGTGGREKLFF. The CDR3 nucleotides are TGTGCCAGCAGCACAGGGACAGGGGGCAGAGAAAAACTGTTTTTT.

This clonotype was observed a handful of times. The V gene is TRBV7-9, the J gene TRBJ2-1; tentative D call: TRBD1 (6 bases). Deletions cut 1 base from V and 5 bases from J, with 9 bases between. The germline CDR1 and CDR2 sequences are SEHNR and FQNEAQ (reference sequence). The CDR3 has 14 amino acids. The CDR3 DNA sequence: TGTGCCAGCAGCTTAGGGACAGCTAACAATGAGCAGTTCTTC. Translating gives CASSLGTANNEQFF.

The J gene is TRBJ2-7, the V gene TRBV7-2; 10 bases agree with TRBD1. Per the germline V gene, CDR1 is SGHTA and CDR2 is FQGNSA. This CDR3 has 14 amino acids. With 5 bases clipped from V and 4 bases from J, the junction kept 5 bases outside the gene matches. The CDR3 here is CASSPWDRGYEQYF. The CDR3 DNA reads TGTGCCAGCAGCCCTTGGGACAGGGGTTACGAGCAGTACTTC. Filled out from reference TRBV7-2 and TRBJ2-7, the complete variable domain reads GAGVSQSPSNKVTEKGKDVELRCDPISGHTALYWYRQSLGQGLEFLIYFQGNSAPDKSGLPSDRFSAERTGGSVSTLTIQRTQQEDSAVYLCASSPWDRGYEQYFGPGTRLTVT.

This clonotype was found a few times. The chain joins TRBV12-3 or TRBV12-4 to TRBJ1-2; tentatively, D is TRBD1 (5 bases). Trimming took 3 bases from V and 6 from J, leaving 11 bases between them. The CDR3 is 13 amino acids. The CDR3 region is CASSFWAGNGYTF. In DNA form, the CDR3 reads TGTGCCAGCAGTTTCTGGGCAGGGAATGGCTACACCTTC.

This clonotype was detected a few times. CDR3 in DNA: TGCAGTGCTAGCGTCGGGACTAGCGGGAACAATGAGCAGTTCTTC. Amino acids: CSASVGTSGNNEQFF. This sequence joins TRBV20-1 and TRBJ2-1; 13 nucleotides agree with TRBD2. CDR1 and CDR2 (germline): DFQATT, SNEGSKA (reference sequence). The CDR3 has 15 amino acids. The V and J ends lost 3 bases and 5 bases, in that order; junction bases with no gene match: 4.

This clonotype occurred many times. The rearrangement joins TRBV9 to TRBJ2-3; a weak D match, TRBD1 (6 bases). V lost 3 bases, J lost 0 bases, and 11 bases lay in between. The CDR3 contains 15 residues. CDR1 is SGDLS and CDR2 is YYNGEE in the germline V gene. DNA of the CDR3: TGTGCCAGCAGCGCCGGACAGTCTAGCACAGATACGCAGTATTTT. This codes for CASSAGQSSTDTQYF. Looking up the rest from reference TRBV9 and TRBJ2-3 gives the full variable domain: DSGVTQTPKHLITATGQRVTLRCSPRSGDLSVYWYQQSLDQGLQFLIQYYNGEERAKGNILERFSAQQFPDLHSELNLSSLELGDSALYFCASSAGQSSTDTQYFGPGTRLTVL.

The V and J genes are TRBV20-1 and TRBJ2-3, with 8 bases matching TRBD2. V lost 1 base and J lost 7; bases outside the gene matches: 10. The germline CDR1 and CDR2 sequences are DFQATT and SNEGSKA (reference sequence). The CDR3 has 15 residues. CDR3 protein: CSARGTSGPTHTQYF. CDR3 nucleotide sequence: TGCAGTGCTAGAGGAACTAGCGGACCTACTCATACGCAGTATTTT.

CDR3 in amino acids: CSARVGTSAYNEQFF. The CDR3 DNA sequence: TGCAGTGCTAGAGTCGGGACTAGCGCCTACAATGAGCAGTTCTTC. This chain connects TRBV20-1 to TRBJ2-1; TRBD2 agrees at 10 bases. This CDR3 has 15 residues. Losses at the gene ends were 1 base for V and 2 bases for J; bases not matched to a gene: 2. Germline CDR1 is DFQATT and CDR2 is SNEGSKA (reference sequence).

The CDR3 loop is CASSPWGTGGPYEQYF. The DNA for the CDR3 is TGTGCCAGCTCACCATGGGGAACAGGGGGCCCCTACGAGCAGTACTTC. The chain couples TRBV18 to TRBJ2-7, with TRBD1 matching 9 bases. Looked up from germline, CDR1 is KGHSH and CDR2 is LQKENI. With 2 bases clipped from V and 2 bases from J, the junction kept 7 bases outside the gene matches. This CDR3 spans 16 amino acids.

This clonotype was counted ten times or more. The rearrangement uses TRBV20-1 and TRBJ2-3; D is perhaps TRBD1 (5 bases). The CDR3 loop spans 14 amino acids. Germline CDR1 is DFQATT and CDR2 is SNEGSKA (reference sequence). The V gene lost 6 bases and the J gene lost 4 bases, with 17 bases spanning the gap. The chain's CDR3 is CSAQPVVRADTQYF. The CDR3 DNA is TGCAGTGCCCAGCCGGTAGTCAGGGCAGATACGCAGTATTTT.

This clonotype has more than one count but fewer than ten. The chain carries TRBV4-1 and TRBJ2-5, with TRBD2 as a possible D gene (5 bases). V was clipped by 0 bases and J by 9 bases, with 17 bases between them. Per germline, CDR1 MGHRA and CDR2 YSYEKL. The CDR3 has 15 amino acids. CDR3 sequence (DNA): TGCGCCAGCAGCCAAGAAGGCGGGCTAGCCGGGGCCCAGTACTTC. Protein: CASSQEGGLAGAQYF.

The genes are TRBV15 and TRBJ2-5, with 7 bases matching TRBD1. V lost 4 bases, J lost 4 bases, and 0 bases stayed unmatched. The germline V gene encodes CDR1 LNHNV and CDR2 YYDKDF (reference sequence). This CDR3 has 12 amino acids. The chain's CDR3 is CATSTGGETQYF. The CDR3 nucleotides read TGTGCCACCAGCACAGGGGGAGAGACCCAGTACTTC.

This clonotype occurred many times. The V gene is TRBV7-9, the J gene TRBJ1-1, with D possibly being TRBD1 (5 bases). Germline V gene data show CDR1 as SEHNR and CDR2 as FQNEAQ (reference sequence). V was cut by 4 bases and J by 5 bases, with 11 bases left in between. CDR3 size: 13 residues. The CDR3 is CASSYGGLTEAFF. The CDR3 DNA is TGTGCCAGCAGCTATGGGGGATTGACTGAAGCTTTCTTT. The whole variable domain, remainder taken from reference TRBV7-9 and TRBJ1-1, is DTGVSQNPRHKITKRGQNVTFRCDPISEHNRLYWYRQTLGQGPEFLTYFQNEAQLEKSRLLSDRFSAERPKGSFSTLEIQRTEQGDSAMYLCASSYGGLTEAFFGQGTRLTVV.

The rearrangement joins TRBV6-2 or TRBV6-3 to TRBJ2-1; possibly TRBD1 for D (5 bases). The V end lost 3 bases, the J end lost 12 bases, and 21 bases lay between the germline ends. In germline, CDR1 is MNHEY, CDR2 SVGEGT. The CDR3 is made up of 15 amino acids. The DNA for the CDR3 is TGTGCCAGCAGTTATGTCCCCCAACAGGAAACGTCGCAGTTCTTC. Amino acid sequence: CASSYVPQQETSQFF.

Only a few counts were recorded for this clonotype. The chain joins TRBV9 to TRBJ2-1, with TRBD2 matching 11 bases. Trimming removed 0 bases from V and 6 bases from J; junction bases left unmatched: 2. CDR3 length equals 15 residues. Germline V gene data show CDR1 as SGDLS and CDR2 as YYNGEE. The CDR3 DNA follows: TGTGCCAGCAGCGTAGTTAGCGGGGGGGGCAATGAGCAGTTCTTC. Translated: CASSVVSGGGNEQFF. The variable domain in full, completed from reference TRBV9 and TRBJ2-1, reads DSGVTQTPKHLITATGQRVTLRCSPRSGDLSVYWYQQSLDQGLQFLIQYYNGEERAKGNILERFSAQQFPDLHSELNLSSLELGDSALYFCASSVVSGGGNEQFFGPGTRLTVL.

This clonotype was recorded many times. The gene calls are TRBV5-6 and TRBJ1-4; D might be TRBD1 (5 bases). Trimming took off 5 bases at V and 7 bases at J, with 15 bases between the two ends. CDR1 and CDR2 (germline): SGHDT, YYEEEE. The CDR3 spans 14 residues. In DNA, the CDR3 is TGTGCCAGCAGTAAAGGCAGGGTCCCTGAAAAACTGTTTTTT. Encoded protein: CASSKGRVPEKLFF.

This chain connects TRBV5-6 to TRBJ2-5; D is undetermined. Germline V gives CDR1 SGHDT, CDR2 YYEEEE. CDR3 length equals 16 residues. Between the trimmed V and J ends, which lost 0 bases and 1 base, there was a span of 13 bases. CDR3 sequence reads: CASSLVLGRSQETQYF. The CDR3 coding sequence is TGTGCCAGCAGCTTGGTGCTTGGCCGGTCCCAAGAGACCCAGTACTTC.

Details on this clonotype: Given a much more abundant clone one base away, this may be a read error. This sequence joins TRBV14 and TRBJ1-1, with a tentative D call TRBD1 (6 bases). Trimming removed 7 bases at V and 10 bases at J, with 16 bases between. Germline CDR1 reads SGHDN; CDR2 reads FVKESK. The CDR3 runs 12 residues. The CDR3 nucleotides are TGTGCCAGCAAGTCGGGGGCTGAGGGAGCTTTCTTT. This codes for CASKSGAEGAFF.

The gene calls are TRBV5-1 and TRBJ1-1, with 8 bases aligning to TRBD1. Germline V gives CDR1 SGHRS, CDR2 YFSETQ. V was pared by 3 bases and J by 10 bases, with 5 bases of the junction left unmatched. The CDR3 has 12 residues. The CDR3 coding sequence is TGCGCCAGCAGCTCCCAGGGGGCCGGAGCTTTCTTT. It encodes CASSSQGAGAFF.

The chain uses TRBV9 and TRBJ1-2; 7 bases agree with TRBD1. Per the germline V gene, CDR1 is SGDLS and CDR2 is YYNGEE. V shed 4 bases, J shed 0 bases, and the junction held 9 bases outside the gene matches. The length of the CDR3 is 16 residues. CDR3 DNA sequence: TGTGCCAGCAGCCCCAATGACAGGGATGCTAACTATGGCTACACCTTC. Translated, it gives CASSPNDRDANYGYTF.

This clonotype has a single count. The CDR3 reads CASSMQNNSPLHF. Written as DNA, the CDR3 is TGTGCCAGTAGTATGCAGAATAATTCACCCCTCCACTTT. The genes are TRBV19 and TRBJ1-6; D gene uncertain. Germline values: CDR1 LNHDA, CDR2 SQIVND (reference sequence). V gave up 3 bases and J gave up 5 bases, with 5 bases separating them. The CDR3 is 13 residues long.

The sample holds many counts of this clonotype. The chain joins TRBV4-2 to TRBJ2-5; TRBD1 matches 11 bases. This CDR3 has 15 residues. Germline CDR1 LGHNA, CDR2 YNFKEQ. Trimming removed 3 bases from V and 7 bases from J; junction bases left unmatched: 7. The CDR3 sequence is CASSHGQGARVTQYF. For the CDR3, the DNA is TGTGCCAGCAGCCACGGACAGGGGGCGCGTGTGACCCAGTACTTC.

This clonotype was counted ten times or more. V usage is TRBV5-8 and J usage is TRBJ2-7, with D maybe TRBD1 (5 bases). Germline V gene lookup returns CDR1 SGHTS and CDR2 YDEGEE. The CDR3 is 14 residues long. Trimming stripped 0 bases from V and 3 bases from J, with 10 bases between. The CDR3 DNA follows: TGTGCCAGCAGCTTGGAAGGGGCTCTCTACGAGCAGTACTTC. It codes for CASSLEGALYEQYF.

This clonotype was seen at least ten times. The rearrangement joins TRBV3-1 to TRBJ2-3, with 10 bases matching TRBD2. CDR3 size: 15 residues. The trim removed 4 bases at V and 5 bases at J, leaving 6 bases unmatched. CDR1 LGHDT and CDR2 YNNKEL come from the germline V gene (reference sequence). CDR3 bases: TGTGCCAGCAGCCTAAGCGGGGGGGCCGGAGATACGCAGTATTTT. Amino acid sequence: CASSLSGGAGDTQYF.

Many counts were recorded for this clonotype. The chain joins TRBV4-1 to TRBJ1-5, with D unclear. Deletions cut 4 bases from V and 0 bases from J, with 10 bases between. Germline assignment: CDR1 MGHRA and CDR2 YSYEKL. The CDR3 is made up of 15 amino acids. The CDR3 sequence is CASSRGSYSNQPQHF. The CDR3 DNA sequence: TGCGCCAGCAGCCGCGGCAGTTATAGCAATCAGCCCCAGCATTTT.